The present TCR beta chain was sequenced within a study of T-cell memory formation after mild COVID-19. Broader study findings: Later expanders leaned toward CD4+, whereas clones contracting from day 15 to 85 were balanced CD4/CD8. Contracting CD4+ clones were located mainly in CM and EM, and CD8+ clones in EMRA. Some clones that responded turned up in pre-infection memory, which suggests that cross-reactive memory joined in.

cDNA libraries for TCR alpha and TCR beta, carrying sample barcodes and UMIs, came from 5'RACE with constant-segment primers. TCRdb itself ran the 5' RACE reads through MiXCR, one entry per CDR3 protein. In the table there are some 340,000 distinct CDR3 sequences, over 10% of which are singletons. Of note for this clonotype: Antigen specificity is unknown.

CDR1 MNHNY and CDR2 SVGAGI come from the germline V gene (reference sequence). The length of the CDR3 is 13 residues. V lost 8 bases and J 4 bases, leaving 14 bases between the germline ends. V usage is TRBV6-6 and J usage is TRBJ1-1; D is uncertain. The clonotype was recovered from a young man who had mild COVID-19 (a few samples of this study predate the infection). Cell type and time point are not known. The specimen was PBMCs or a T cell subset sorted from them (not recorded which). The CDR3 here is CASGDKDITEAFF. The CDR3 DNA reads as TGTGCCAGCGGAGACAAAGATATCACTGAAGCTTTCTTT.